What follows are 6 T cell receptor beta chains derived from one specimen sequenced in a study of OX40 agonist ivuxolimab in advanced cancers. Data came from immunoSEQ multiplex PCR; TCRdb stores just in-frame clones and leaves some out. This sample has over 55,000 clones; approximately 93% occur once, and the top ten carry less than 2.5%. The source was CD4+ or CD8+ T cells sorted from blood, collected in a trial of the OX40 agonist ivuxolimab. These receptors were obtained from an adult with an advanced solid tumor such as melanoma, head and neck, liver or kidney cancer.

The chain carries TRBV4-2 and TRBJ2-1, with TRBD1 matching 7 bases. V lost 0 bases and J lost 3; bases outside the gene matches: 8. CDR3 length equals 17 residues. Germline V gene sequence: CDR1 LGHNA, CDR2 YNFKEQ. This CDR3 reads CASSQDMRGLYYNEQFF. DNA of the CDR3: TGTGCCAGCAGCCAAGACATGAGGGGGCTTTACTACAATGAGCAGTTCTTC.

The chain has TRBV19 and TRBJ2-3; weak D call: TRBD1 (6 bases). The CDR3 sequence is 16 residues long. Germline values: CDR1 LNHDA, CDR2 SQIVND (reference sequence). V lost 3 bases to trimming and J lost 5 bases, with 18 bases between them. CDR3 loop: CASSIGWGQDGDTQYF. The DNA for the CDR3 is TGTGCCAGTAGTATCGGGTGGGGGCAAGACGGAGATACGCAGTATTTT.

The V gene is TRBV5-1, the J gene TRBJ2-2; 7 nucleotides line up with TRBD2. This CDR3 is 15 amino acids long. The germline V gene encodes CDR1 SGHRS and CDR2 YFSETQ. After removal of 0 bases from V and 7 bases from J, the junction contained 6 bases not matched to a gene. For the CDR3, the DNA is TGCGCCAGCAGCTTGGCTGCGGGAGTAGACGGGGAGCTGTTTTTT. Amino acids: CASSLAAGVDGELFF.

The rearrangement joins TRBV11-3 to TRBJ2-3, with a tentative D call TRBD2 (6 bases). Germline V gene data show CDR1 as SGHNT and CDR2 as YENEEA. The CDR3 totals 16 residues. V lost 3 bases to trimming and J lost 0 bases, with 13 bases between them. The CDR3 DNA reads TGTGCCAGCAGCTTCAGGTTGAGCGGGAGCACAGATACGCAGTATTTT. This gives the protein CASSFRLSGSTDTQYF.

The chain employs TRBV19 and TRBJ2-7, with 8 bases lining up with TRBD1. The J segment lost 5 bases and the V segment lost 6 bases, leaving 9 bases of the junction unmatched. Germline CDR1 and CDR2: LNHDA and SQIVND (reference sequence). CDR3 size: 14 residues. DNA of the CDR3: TGTGCCAGTAGCCGGAACGGACAGGGTGACGAGCAGTACTTC. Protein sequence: CASSRNGQGDEQYF.

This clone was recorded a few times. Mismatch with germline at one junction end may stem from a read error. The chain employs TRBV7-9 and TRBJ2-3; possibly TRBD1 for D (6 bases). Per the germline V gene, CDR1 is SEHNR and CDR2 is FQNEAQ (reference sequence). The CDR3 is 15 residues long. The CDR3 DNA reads TGTGCCAGCAGCTTAAGACGCAGGGGCACGGATACGCAGTATTTT. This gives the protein CASSLRRRGTDTQYF.